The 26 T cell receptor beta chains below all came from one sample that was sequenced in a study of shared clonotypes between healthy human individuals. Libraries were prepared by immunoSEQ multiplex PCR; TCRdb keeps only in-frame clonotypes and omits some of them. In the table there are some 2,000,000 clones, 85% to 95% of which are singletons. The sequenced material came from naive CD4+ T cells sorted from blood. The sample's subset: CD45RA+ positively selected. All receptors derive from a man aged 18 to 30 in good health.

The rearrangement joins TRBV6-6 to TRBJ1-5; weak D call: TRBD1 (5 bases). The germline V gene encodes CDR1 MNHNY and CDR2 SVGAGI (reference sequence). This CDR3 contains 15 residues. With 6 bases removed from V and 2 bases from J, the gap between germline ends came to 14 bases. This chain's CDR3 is CASRNSTVGNQPQHF. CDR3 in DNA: TGTGCCAGCAGAAACTCGACAGTCGGCAATCAGCCCCAGCATTTT.

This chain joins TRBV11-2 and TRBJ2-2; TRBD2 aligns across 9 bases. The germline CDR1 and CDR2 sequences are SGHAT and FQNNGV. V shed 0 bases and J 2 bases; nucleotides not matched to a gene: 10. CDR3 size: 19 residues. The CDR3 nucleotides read TGTGCCAGCAGCTTAGACAGGGGTAGCGGGGGACCAAACACCGGGGAGCTGTTTTTT. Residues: CASSLDRGSGGPNTGELFF.

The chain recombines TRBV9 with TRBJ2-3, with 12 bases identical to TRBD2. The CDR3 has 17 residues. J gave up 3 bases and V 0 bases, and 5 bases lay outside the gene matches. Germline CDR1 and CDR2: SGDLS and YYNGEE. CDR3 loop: CASSVALLAGGTDTQYF. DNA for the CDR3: TGTGCCAGCAGCGTAGCGCTTCTAGCGGGAGGGACAGATACGCAGTATTTT. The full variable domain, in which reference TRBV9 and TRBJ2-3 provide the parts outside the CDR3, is DSGVTQTPKHLITATGQRVTLRCSPRSGDLSVYWYQQSLDQGLQFLIQYYNGEERAKGNILERFSAQQFPDLHSELNLSSLELGDSALYFCASSVALLAGGTDTQYFGPGTRLTVL.

The CDR3 here is CASSGTGLNEKLFF. The CDR3 coding sequence is TGTGCCAGCAGCGGGACAGGCCTTAATGAAAAACTGTTTTTT. V is TRBV6-5 and J is TRBJ1-4, with 8 bases that match TRBD1. This CDR3 spans 14 amino acids. V shed 6 bases, J shed 4 bases, and the junction held 4 bases outside the gene matches. CDR1 and CDR2 from the germline V gene are MNHEY and SVGAGI.

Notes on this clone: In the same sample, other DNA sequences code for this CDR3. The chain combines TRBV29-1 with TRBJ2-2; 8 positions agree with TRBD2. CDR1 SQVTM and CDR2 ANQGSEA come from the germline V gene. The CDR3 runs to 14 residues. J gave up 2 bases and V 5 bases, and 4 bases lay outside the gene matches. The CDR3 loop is CSVTGTSNTGELFF. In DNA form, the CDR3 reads TGCAGCGTTACCGGGACTAGTAACACCGGGGAGCTGTTTTTT.

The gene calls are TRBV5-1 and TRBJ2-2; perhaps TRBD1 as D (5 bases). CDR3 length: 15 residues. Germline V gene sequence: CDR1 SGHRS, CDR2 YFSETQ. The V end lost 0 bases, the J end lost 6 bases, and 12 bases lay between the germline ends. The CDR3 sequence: CASSLVQVSAGELFF. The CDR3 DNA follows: TGCGCCAGCAGCTTGGTACAGGTCTCGGCCGGGGAGCTGTTTTTT.

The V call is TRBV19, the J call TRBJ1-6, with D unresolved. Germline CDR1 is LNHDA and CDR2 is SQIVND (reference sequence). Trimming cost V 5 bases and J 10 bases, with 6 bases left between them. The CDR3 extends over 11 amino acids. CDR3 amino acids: CASSSGSPLHF. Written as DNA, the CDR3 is TGTGCCAGTAGTTCGGGCTCACCCCTCCACTTT.

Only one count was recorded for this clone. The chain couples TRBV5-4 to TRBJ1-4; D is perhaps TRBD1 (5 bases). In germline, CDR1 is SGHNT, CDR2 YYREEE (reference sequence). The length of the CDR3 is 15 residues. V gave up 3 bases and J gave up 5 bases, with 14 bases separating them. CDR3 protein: CASSSTGTGNEKLFF. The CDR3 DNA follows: TGTGCCAGCAGCTCTACCGGGACGGGAAATGAAAAACTGTTTTTT.

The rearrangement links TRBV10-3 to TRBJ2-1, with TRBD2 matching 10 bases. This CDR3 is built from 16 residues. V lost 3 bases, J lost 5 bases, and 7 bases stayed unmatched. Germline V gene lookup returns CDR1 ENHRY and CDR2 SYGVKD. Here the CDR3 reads CAISDKRTSGDNEQFF. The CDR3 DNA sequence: TGTGCCATCAGTGATAAAAGGACTAGCGGAGACAATGAGCAGTTCTTC.

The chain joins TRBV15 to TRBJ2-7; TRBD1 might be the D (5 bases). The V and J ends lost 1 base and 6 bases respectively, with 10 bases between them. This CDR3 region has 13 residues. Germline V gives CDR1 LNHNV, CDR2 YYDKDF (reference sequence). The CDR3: CATSRGAGAEQYF. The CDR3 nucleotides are TGTGCCACCAGCAGAGGGGCTGGGGCCGAGCAGTACTTC. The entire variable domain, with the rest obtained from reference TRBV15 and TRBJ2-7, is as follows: DAMVIQNPRYQVTQFGKPVTLSCSQTLNHNVMYWYQQKSSQAPKLLFHYYDKDFNNEADTPDNFQSRRPNTSFCFLDIRSPGLGDTAMYLCATSRGAGAEQYFGPGTRLTVT.

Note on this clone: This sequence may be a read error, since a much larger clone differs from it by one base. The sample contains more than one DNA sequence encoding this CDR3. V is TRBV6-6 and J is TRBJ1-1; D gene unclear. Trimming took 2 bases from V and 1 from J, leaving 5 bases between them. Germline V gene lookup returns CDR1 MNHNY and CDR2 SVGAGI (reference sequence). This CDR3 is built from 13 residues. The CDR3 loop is CASSYARNTEAFF. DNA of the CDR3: TGTGCCAGCAGTTACGCGAGGAACACTGAAGCTTTCTTT.

The CDR3 reads CASSGLPSSGNTIYF. For the CDR3, the DNA is TGCGCCAGCAGCGGTCTACCGAGCTCTGGAAACACCATATATTTT. This chain connects TRBV5-1 to TRBJ1-3, with D uncertain. The CDR3 has 15 amino acids. Germline CDR1 reads SGHRS; CDR2 reads YFSETQ. V was cut by 4 bases and J by 0 bases, with 11 bases left in between.

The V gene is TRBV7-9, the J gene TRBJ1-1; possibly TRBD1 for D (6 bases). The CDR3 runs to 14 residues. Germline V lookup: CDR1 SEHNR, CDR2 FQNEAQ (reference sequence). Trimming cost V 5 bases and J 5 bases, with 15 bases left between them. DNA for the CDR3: TGTGCCAGCAGCGACCGGGACACAGAAACTGAAGCTTTCTTT. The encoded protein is CASSDRDTETEAFF.

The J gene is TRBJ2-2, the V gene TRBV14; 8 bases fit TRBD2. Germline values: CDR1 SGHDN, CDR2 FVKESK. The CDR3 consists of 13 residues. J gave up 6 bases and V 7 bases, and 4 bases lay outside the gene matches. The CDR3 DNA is TGTGCCAGCAACCTAGCGGGCGCCGGGGAGCTGTTTTTT. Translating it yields CASNLAGAGELFF. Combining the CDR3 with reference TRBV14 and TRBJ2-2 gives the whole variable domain EAGVTQFPSHSVIEKGQTVTLRCDPISGHDNLYWYRRVMGKEIKFLLHFVKESKQDESGMPNNRFLAERTGGTYSTLKVQPAELEDSGVYFCASNLAGAGELFFGEGSRLTVL.

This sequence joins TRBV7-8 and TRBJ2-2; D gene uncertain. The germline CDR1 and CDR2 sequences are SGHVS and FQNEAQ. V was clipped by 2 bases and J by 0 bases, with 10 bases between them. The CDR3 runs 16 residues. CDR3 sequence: CASSLTGGANTGELFF. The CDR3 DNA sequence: TGTGCCAGCAGCTTAACGGGCGGCGCGAACACCGGGGAGCTGTTTTTT.

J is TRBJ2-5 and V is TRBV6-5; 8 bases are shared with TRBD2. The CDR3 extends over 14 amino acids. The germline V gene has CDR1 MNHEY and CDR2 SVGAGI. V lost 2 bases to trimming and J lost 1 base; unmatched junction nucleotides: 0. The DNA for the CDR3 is TGTGCCAGCAGTTACGGGACTAGCCAAGAGACCCAGTACTTC. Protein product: CASSYGTSQETQYF.

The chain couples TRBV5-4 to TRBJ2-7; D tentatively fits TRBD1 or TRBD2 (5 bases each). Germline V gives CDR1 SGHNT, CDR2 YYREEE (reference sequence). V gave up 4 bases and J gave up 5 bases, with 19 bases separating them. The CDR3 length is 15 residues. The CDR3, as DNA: TGTGCCAGCAGCCCCCCGGGGACCGCCGGGAACGAGCAGTACTTC. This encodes CASSPPGTAGNEQYF.

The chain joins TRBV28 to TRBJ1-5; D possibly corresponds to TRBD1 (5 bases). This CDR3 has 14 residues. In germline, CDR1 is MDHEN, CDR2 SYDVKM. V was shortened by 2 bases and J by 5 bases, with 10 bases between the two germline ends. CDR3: CASSLGDGYQPQHF. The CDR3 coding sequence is TGTGCCAGCAGTTTAGGGGACGGATATCAGCCCCAGCATTTT.

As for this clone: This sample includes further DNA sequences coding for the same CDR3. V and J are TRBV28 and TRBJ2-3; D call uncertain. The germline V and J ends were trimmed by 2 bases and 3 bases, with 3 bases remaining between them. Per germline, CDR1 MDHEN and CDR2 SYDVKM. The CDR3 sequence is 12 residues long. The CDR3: CASSLVTDTQYF. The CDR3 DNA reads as TGTGCCAGCAGTTTAGTAACAGATACGCAGTATTTT.

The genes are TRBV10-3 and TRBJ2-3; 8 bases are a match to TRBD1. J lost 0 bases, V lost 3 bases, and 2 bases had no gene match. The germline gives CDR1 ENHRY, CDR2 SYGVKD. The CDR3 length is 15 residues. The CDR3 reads CAISDRGLSTDTQYF. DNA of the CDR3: TGTGCCATCAGTGACAGGGGGCTGAGCACAGATACGCAGTATTTT.

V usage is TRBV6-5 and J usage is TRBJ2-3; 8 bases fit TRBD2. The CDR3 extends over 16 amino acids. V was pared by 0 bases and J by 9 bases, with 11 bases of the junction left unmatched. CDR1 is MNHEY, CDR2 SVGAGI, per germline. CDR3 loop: CASSYSAGAAAVTQYF. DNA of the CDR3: TGTGCCAGCAGTTACTCAGCGGGGGCCGCCGCCGTGACGCAGTATTTT.

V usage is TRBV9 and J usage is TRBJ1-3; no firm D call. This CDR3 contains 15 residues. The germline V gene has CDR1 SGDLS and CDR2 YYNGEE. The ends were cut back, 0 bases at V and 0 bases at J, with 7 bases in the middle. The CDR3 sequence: CASSVVPFSGNTIYF. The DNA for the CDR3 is TGTGCCAGCAGCGTAGTTCCCTTCTCTGGAAACACCATATATTTT.

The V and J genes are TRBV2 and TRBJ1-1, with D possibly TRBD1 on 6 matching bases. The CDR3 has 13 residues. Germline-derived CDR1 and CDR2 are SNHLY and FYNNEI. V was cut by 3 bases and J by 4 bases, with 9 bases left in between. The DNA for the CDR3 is TGTGCCAGCAGTGACGGGGGGGCCACTGAAGCTTTCTTT. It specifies CASSDGGATEAFF.

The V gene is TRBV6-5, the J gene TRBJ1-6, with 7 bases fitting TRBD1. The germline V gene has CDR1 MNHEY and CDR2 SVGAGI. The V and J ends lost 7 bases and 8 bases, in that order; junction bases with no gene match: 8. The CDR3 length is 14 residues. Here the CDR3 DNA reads TGTGCCAGCACGGGACAGAGACCCTATTCACCCCTCCACTTT. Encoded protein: CASTGQRPYSPLHF.

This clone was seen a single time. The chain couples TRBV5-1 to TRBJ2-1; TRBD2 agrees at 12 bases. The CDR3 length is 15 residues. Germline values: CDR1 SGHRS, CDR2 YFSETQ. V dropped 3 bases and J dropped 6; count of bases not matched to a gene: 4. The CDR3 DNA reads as TGCGCCAGCAGCTCACAACTAGCGGGAGGCAATGAGCAGTTCTTC. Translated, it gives CASSSQLAGGNEQFF.

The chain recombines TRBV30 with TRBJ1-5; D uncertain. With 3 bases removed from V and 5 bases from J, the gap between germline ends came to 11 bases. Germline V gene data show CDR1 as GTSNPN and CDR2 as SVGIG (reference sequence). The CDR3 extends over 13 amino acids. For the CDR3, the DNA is TGTGCCTGGAGCCCCGGATCCTATCAGCCCCAGCATTTT. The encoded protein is CAWSPGSYQPQHF.